This T cell receptor (beta chain) came from a study of blood T cell repertoires in COVID-19. The repertoire was sequenced with immunoSEQ multiplex PCR; TCRdb's copy has only in-frame clones and lacks some. The table shows around 200,000 clones, with nearly 90% occurring only once. Trimming took 3 bases from V and 2 from J, leaving 13 bases between them. The CDR3 length is 16 residues. CDR1 and CDR2 (germline): MNHNS, SASEGT. Specimen: peripheral blood. The chain recombines TRBV6-1 with TRBJ2-2; D not resolved. The TCR was taken from a woman under 30 who had recovered from COVID-19. CDR3 DNA: TGTGCCAGCAGTGAGGTCAGAGGAAAAAACACCGGGGAGCTGTTTTTT. It translates to CASSEVRGKNTGELFF.